One and the same sample provided the 27 T cell receptor beta chains below, sequenced in a study of OX40 agonist ivuxolimab in advanced cancers. The method was immunoSEQ multiplex PCR; TCRdb's version includes in-frame clones alone and lacks a portion of them. The sample carries 48,000 or so clones, 85% to 90% recorded once. The specimen comprised CD4+ or CD8+ T cells sorted from blood, sampled in a trial of the OX40 agonist ivuxolimab. These TCRs come from an adult with an advanced solid tumor such as melanoma, head and neck, liver or kidney cancer.

CDR3 in DNA: TGTGCCTGGAGTGTACGGGGGTGGGATGAGCAGTTCTTC. This encodes CAWSVRGWDEQFF. The rearrangement links TRBV30 to TRBJ2-1; perhaps TRBD2 as D (6 bases). Germline lookup yields CDR1 GTSNPN and CDR2 SVGIG (reference sequence). CDR3 size: 13 residues. V was cut by 0 bases and J by 8 bases, with 11 bases left in between.

The chain has TRBV6-1 and TRBJ1-5; the D is unclear. This CDR3 comprises 12 residues. Germline CDR1 and CDR2: MNHNS and SASEGT. The germline V and J ends were trimmed by 10 bases and 1 base, with 8 bases remaining between them. The CDR3: CATVESNQPQHF. The CDR3 nucleotides are TGTGCCACCGTGGAGAGCAATCAGCCCCAGCATTTT.

V usage is TRBV7-3 and J usage is TRBJ1-5; possible D gene TRBD1, 5 bases. V was pared by 3 bases and J by 3 bases, with 12 bases between. From germline, CDR1 is SGHTA and CDR2 FQGTGA. This CDR3 is 15 amino acids long. The CDR3 loop reads CASSFDWGPNQPQHF. CDR3 in DNA: TGTGCCAGCAGCTTTGATTGGGGACCCAATCAGCCCCAGCATTTT.

The CDR3 bases are TGTGCCATCAGTTCAACCGGACTATCTGGGGAGCAGTTCTTC. As protein: CAISSTGLSGEQFF. The V and J genes are TRBV10-3 and TRBJ2-1; D may be TRBD2 (6 bases). CDR3 length: 14 residues. CDR1 and CDR2 from the germline V gene are ENHRY and SYGVKD. Trimming cost V 5 bases and J 10 bases, with 18 bases left between them.

This clone turned up a few times. The rearrangement uses TRBV10-3 and TRBJ1-3; D remains ambiguous. Germline V gene lookup returns CDR1 ENHRY and CDR2 SYGVKD. This CDR3 region has 14 residues. Trimming took 9 bases from V and 0 from J, leaving 12 bases between them. CDR3 DNA: TGTGCCATTTCGGACGGCAGCTCTGGAAACACCATATATTTT. Protein sequence: CAISDGSSGNTIYF.

The CDR3 protein is CSVRLASQETQYF. DNA for the CDR3: TGCAGCGTCCGACTAGCGTCCCAAGAGACCCAGTACTTC. The genes are TRBV29-1 and TRBJ2-5, with TRBD2 matching 8 bases. This CDR3 contains 13 residues. The J segment lost 1 base and the V segment lost 6 bases, leaving 4 bases of the junction unmatched. In germline, CDR1 is SQVTM, CDR2 ANQGSEA.

The chain employs TRBV18 and TRBJ2-1; 9 nucleotides align to TRBD2. V lost 3 bases to trimming and J lost 4 bases; unmatched junction nucleotides: 10. The CDR3 is 17 amino acids. CDR1 is KGHSH and CDR2 is LQKENI in the germline V gene. The DNA for the CDR3 is TGTGCCAGCTCACCCTTTGGTCCTAGCGGGGAGTACAATGAGCAGTTCTTC. Its translation is CASSPFGPSGEYNEQFF.

The gene calls are TRBV5-1 and TRBJ2-7; 9 bases match TRBD2. Germline CDR1 reads SGHRS; CDR2 reads YFSETQ. V trimming: 0 bases; J trimming: 3 bases; junction bases outside the gene matches: 4. The CDR3 is 15 amino acids. Written as DNA, the CDR3 is TGCGCCAGCAGCTTGGGGGTAGCGGGAGTCTACGAGCAGTACTTC. This sequence encodes CASSLGVAGVYEQYF.

The chain recombines TRBV11-2 with TRBJ2-7, with unresolved D. CDR3 size: 16 residues. V was pared by 1 base and J by 6 bases, with 19 bases between. Per the germline V gene, CDR1 is SGHAT and CDR2 is FQNNGV. The CDR3 DNA sequence: TGTGCCAGCAGCTTAGTGGTTCCGCCTCTCACGACCGAGCAGTACTTC. It specifies CASSLVVPPLTTEQYF.

In this sample, this clone turned up once. The chain couples TRBV10-2 to TRBJ1-2; 8 nucleotides match TRBD1. J lost 2 bases, V lost 3 bases, and 8 bases had no gene match. Germline loops: CDR1 WSHSY, CDR2 SAAADI. This CDR3 comprises 16 residues. The CDR3 sequence: CASSESPGGRNYGYTF. CDR3 sequence (DNA): TGCGCCAGCAGTGAATCGCCAGGGGGCAGGAACTATGGCTACACCTTC.

For the CDR3, the DNA is TGTGCCACCAGCAGAGTCTTTGGGGACAGGGTGACAGGGGCCAACGTCCTGACTTTC. Translated, it gives CATSRVFGDRVTGANVLTF. The chain combines TRBV15 with TRBJ2-6, with 9 bases matching TRBD1. The CDR3 is 19 amino acids. J was trimmed by 4 bases and V by 1 base; bases with no gene match: 11. Per the germline V gene, CDR1 is LNHNV and CDR2 is YYDKDF (reference sequence).

The gene calls are TRBV2 and TRBJ1-1, with a possible D match to TRBD1 (6 bases). V was pared by 4 bases and J by 2 bases, with 14 bases between. This CDR3 is 15 amino acids long. Germline CDR1 and CDR2: SNHLY and FYNNEI. The CDR3 DNA reads as TGTGCCAGCAGTGGCAGGGGATGGAATAACACTGAAGCTTTCTTT. This gives the protein CASSGRGWNNTEAFF. The full variable domain, its missing parts supplied by reference TRBV2 and TRBJ1-1, is EPEVTQTPSHQVTQMGQEVILRCVPISNHLYFYWYRQILGQKVEFLVSFYNNEISEKSEIFDDQFSVERPDGSNFTLKIRSTKLEDSAMYFCASSGRGWNNTEAFFGQGTRLTVV.

This sequence joins TRBV11-3 and TRBJ2-7, with 11 bases aligning to TRBD1. Trimming removed 8 bases from V and 7 bases from J; junction bases left unmatched: 7. Germline lookup yields CDR1 SGHNT and CDR2 YENEEA. This CDR3 region has 13 residues. CDR3 loop: CASGPGQGGEQYF. The DNA of the CDR3 is TGTGCCAGCGGACCGGGACAGGGGGGTGAGCAGTACTTC.

The chain is built from TRBV6-6 and TRBJ2-2; 9 bases map to TRBD1. The V gene end was trimmed by 7 bases and the J gene end by 3 bases; junction bases not matched to a gene: 9. In germline, CDR1 is MNHNY, CDR2 SVGAGI (reference sequence). The CDR3 is 16 amino acids. CDR3 sequence reads: CASIEPGQGYTGELFF. The CDR3 DNA sequence: TGTGCCAGCATCGAACCGGGACAGGGATACACCGGGGAGCTGTTTTTT.

This clone was seen only once. The genes are TRBV6-1 and TRBJ2-7; perhaps D is TRBD1 or TRBD2 (6 bases each). The CDR3 length is 16 residues. Germline CDR1 MNHNS, CDR2 SASEGT. V lost 4 bases to trimming and J lost 2 bases, with 18 bases between them. The CDR3 bases are TGTGCCAGCAGTGCCCGCCCGGGGGCAGGCGCCTACGAGCAGTACTTC. Residues: CASSARPGAGAYEQYF.

The chain links TRBV2 to TRBJ2-3, with 12 bases matching TRBD2. CDR1 and CDR2 (germline): SNHLY, FYNNEI. V was clipped by 4 bases and J by 2 bases; unmatched bases: 10. CDR3 length: 18 residues. The CDR3 is CASSGLAGEGGITDTQYF. The CDR3 DNA reads as TGTGCCAGCAGTGGACTAGCGGGGGAAGGGGGTATCACAGATACGCAGTATTTT.

This clone came up once. This chain uses TRBV5-1 with TRBJ2-3; maybe TRBD2 (7 bases). Trimming left V 0 bases short and J 2 bases short, with 10 bases between. Germline CDR1 SGHRS, CDR2 YFSETQ. This CDR3 spans 15 amino acids. CDR3 amino acids: CASSLAGGSTDTQYF. CDR3 nucleotides: TGCGCCAGCAGCTTGGCGGGGGGCTCCACAGATACGCAGTATTTT.

In this sample, this clone turned up a few times. The chain recombines TRBV2 with TRBJ1-5; D gene uncertain. This CDR3 spans 16 amino acids. The germline gives CDR1 SNHLY, CDR2 FYNNEI. Trimming cost V 0 bases and J 0 bases, with 9 bases left between them. The CDR3 sequence: CASSEARPNSNQPQHF. The CDR3 bases are TGTGCCAGCAGTGAAGCGCGGCCTAATAGCAATCAGCCCCAGCATTTT.

The gene calls are TRBV14 and TRBJ2-5; 8 bases agree with TRBD2. Germline V lookup: CDR1 SGHDN, CDR2 FVKESK. With 4 bases clipped from V and 5 bases from J, the junction kept 6 bases outside the gene matches. This CDR3 has 14 amino acids. The CDR3, as DNA: TGTGCCAGCAGCCGCGGGGGGAGCGGGGAGACCCAGTACTTC. Translated, it gives CASSRGGSGETQYF.

The CDR3 protein is CASSLAPGEGSPLHF. In DNA, the CDR3 is TGTGCCAGCAGCTTGGCGCCGGGAGAGGGATCACCCCTCCACTTT. The chain is built from TRBV5-5 and TRBJ1-6; D remains unclear. Trimming took 0 bases from V and 10 from J, leaving 14 bases between them. The CDR3 is 15 residues long. CDR1 is SGHKS and CDR2 is YYEKEE in the germline V gene (reference sequence).

This clone was found once. The chain carries TRBV1 and TRBJ2-7; the table's D call, TRBD2, was not checked against the DNA. TRBV1 is reported as a pseudogene. The CDR3 has 13 residues. CDR3 nucleotide sequence: TGCACGCTCCGGAGACTAGTTGGGTGCGAGCAGTACTTC. It specifies CTLRRLVGCEQYF.

The chain links TRBV18 to TRBJ1-1; TRBD1 aligns across 8 bases. This CDR3 region has 15 residues. Germline V gene sequence: CDR1 KGHSH, CDR2 LQKENI. V was pared by 4 bases and J by 0 bases, with 4 bases of the junction left unmatched. The CDR3 DNA is TGTGCCAGCTCACTCCGGGACAGGTTGAACACTGAAGCTTTCTTT. Its translation: CASSLRDRLNTEAFF.

The chain recombines TRBV7-9 with TRBJ2-5, with 11 bases that match TRBD1. The CDR3 extends over 15 amino acids. CDR1 is SEHNR, CDR2 FQNEAQ, per germline (reference sequence). V trimming: 5 bases; J trimming: 4 bases; junction bases outside the gene matches: 6. The CDR3 region has the DNA TGTGCCAGCAGCCCCGGGACAGGGGGAACAGAGACCCAGTACTTC. It encodes CASSPGTGGTETQYF.

The J gene is TRBJ2-3, the V gene TRBV4-1; 7 nucleotides line up with TRBD2. Looked up from germline, CDR1 is MGHRA and CDR2 is YSYEKL. The CDR3 is 15 residues long. V lost 5 bases, J lost 4 bases, and 9 bases stayed unmatched. CDR3 coding DNA: TGCGCCAGCAGCTACCCCGGGACTATGGCAGATACGCAGTATTTT. It specifies CASSYPGTMADTQYF.

This rearrangement joins TRBV25-1 to TRBJ2-5, with a weak D call TRBD1 (6 bases). Per the germline V gene, CDR1 is MGHDK and CDR2 is SYGVNS. V was shortened by 1 base and J by 4 bases, with 10 bases between the two germline ends. The CDR3 length is 14 residues. The CDR3 sequence is CASSEFTGRETQYF. The CDR3 DNA reads TGTGCCAGCAGTGAATTTACAGGGCGAGAGACCCAGTACTTC.

This chain links TRBV18 with TRBJ2-5; 8 bases are a match to TRBD2. Looked up from germline, CDR1 is KGHSH and CDR2 is LQKENI. V shed 5 bases, J shed 1 base, and the junction held 3 bases outside the gene matches. The CDR3 consists of 14 residues. The CDR3 nucleotides are TGTGCCAGCTCATCGACTAGCGCCCAAGAGACCCAGTACTTC. This gives the protein CASSSTSAQETQYF.

The rearrangement links TRBV7-9 to TRBJ1-2; D unclear. Per germline, CDR1 SEHNR and CDR2 FQNEAQ (reference sequence). Trimming shortened V by 2 bases and J by 7 bases, and 5 bases separated the two germline ends. CDR3 length: 11 amino acids. The chain's CDR3 is CASSLMGGYTF. CDR3 DNA sequence: TGTGCCAGCAGCTTAATGGGTGGCTACACCTTC.